This T cell receptor (beta chain) emerged from a study of regulatory T cells in long-lasting Graves disease. Overall study results and limits: Persistent disease was characterized by preferential usage of TRBV28, TRBJ1-2 and TRBJ2-5.

In building TCR beta libraries, iRepertoire HTBI primers were used together with Arm-PCR of CDR3 regions. MiXCR, applied by TCRdb to the multiplex PCR reads, yields one record per CDR3 protein. Among over 200,000 distinct CDR3 sequences listed, 18% were seen once. The sample holds a few counts of this clonotype. Antigen specificity is unknown. Time point here: newly diagnosed GD, antithyroid drugs for less than 3 months. RNA from PBMCs was the source of the TCR library. This CDR3 contains 18 residues. CDR1 MNHEY and CDR2 SMNVEV come from the germline V gene (reference sequence). Trimming removed 4 bases from V and 3 bases from J; junction bases left unmatched: 16. The sample was also reused in another study, on T cells in Graves' hyperthyroidism and ophthalmopathy. That work states: Used for diagnoses were clinical symptoms, serum thyroxine and TRAb, thyroid ultrasound and orbital computed tomography. The HTBI primer set was used in a first-round RT-PCR of the TCR CDR3.

The clonotype was recovered from a woman aged 30 to 39 with Graves disease. The rearrangement joins TRBV27 to TRBJ1-2, with TRBD1 matching 8 bases. The sample here was peripheral blood mononuclear cells (PBMCs), taken at new diagnosis, from a patient treated with antithyroid drugs. The CDR3 loop reads CASSSTGTGKIKDYGYTF. For the CDR3, the DNA is TGTGCCAGCAGTTCGACCGGGACAGGCAAGATAAAGGACTATGGCTACACCTTC.